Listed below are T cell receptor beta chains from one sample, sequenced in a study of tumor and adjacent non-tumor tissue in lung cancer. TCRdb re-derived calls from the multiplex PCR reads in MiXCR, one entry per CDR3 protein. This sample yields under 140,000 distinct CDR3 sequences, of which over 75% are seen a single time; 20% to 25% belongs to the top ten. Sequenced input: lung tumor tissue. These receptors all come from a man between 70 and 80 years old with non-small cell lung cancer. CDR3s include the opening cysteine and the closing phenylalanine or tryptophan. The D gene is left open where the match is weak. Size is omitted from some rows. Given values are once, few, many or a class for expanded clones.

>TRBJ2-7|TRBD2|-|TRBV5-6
TGTGCCAGCAGCAATCCCTTCGCGGGGGGGTATGAGCAGTACTTC
CASSNPFAGGYEQYF
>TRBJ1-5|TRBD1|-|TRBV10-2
TGCGACAGGAAAACCGACAGGGATGGTAGTAATCAGCCCCAGCATTTT
CDRKTDRDGSNQPQHF
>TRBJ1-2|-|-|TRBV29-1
TGCAGCGTTGTTTCCTATCTATCCTCGGGAGAAGGTGGCTACACCTTC
CSVVSYLSSGEGGYTF
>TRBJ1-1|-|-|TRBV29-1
TGCAGCGTTGTTGAATTCGGGGGAATGAGCACTGAAGCTTACTTT
CSVVEFGGMSTEAYF
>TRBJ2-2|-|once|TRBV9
TGTGTCAGCAACGCATTCCTGGGGGAGCTGTTTTTT
CVSNAFLGELFF
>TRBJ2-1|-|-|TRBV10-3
TGTACCGTCAGCCAGAAGGGAAGTAGCTACAATGAGCAGTTCTTC
CTVSQKGSSYNEQFF
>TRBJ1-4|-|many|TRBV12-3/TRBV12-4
TGTGCCAGCAGTTTAAAGTGGGGGGAAAAACTGTTTTTT
CASSLKWGEKLFF
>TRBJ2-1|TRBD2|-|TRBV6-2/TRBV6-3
TGTGCCAGCAGTCCGGGACTAGATAATACCCATGAGCAGTTCTTC
CASSPGLDNTHEQFF
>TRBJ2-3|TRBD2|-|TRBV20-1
TGCAGCGCTAGCGGCCGGGATGCGCAGTATTTT
CSASGRDAQYF
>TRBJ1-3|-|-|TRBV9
TGTGCCAGCGTAGACTCTGGAAACACCATATATTTT
CASVDSGNTIYF
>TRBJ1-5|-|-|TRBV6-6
TGTGCCAGCAGTACACCTAAGCAGCAGACATGGGGGAGCAATCAGCCCCAGCGTTTT
CASSTPKQQTWGSNQPQRF
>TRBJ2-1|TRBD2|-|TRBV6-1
TGTGTCAGCAGTGATCCGGGAGGGCCGGGGTTTCTCGCCTACAATGAGCAGTTTTTC
CVSSDPGGPGFLAYNEQFF
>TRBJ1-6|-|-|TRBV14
TGTGCCAGCAGCCCCGGGCGGTCACGCCTCCACTTT
CASSPGRSRLHF
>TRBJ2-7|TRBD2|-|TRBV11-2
TGTGCCAGCAGTCTTGGCGGGGGGGCCTACGAGCAGTACTTC
CASSLGGGAYEQYF
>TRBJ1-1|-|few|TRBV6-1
TGTGCCAGTACCTTGGCCCTGAACACTGAAGCTTTCTTT
CASTLALNTEAFF
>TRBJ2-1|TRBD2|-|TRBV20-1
TGCAGTACTAGAGCGGGACGATCCTTCAATGAGCAGTTCTTC
CSTRAGRSFNEQFF
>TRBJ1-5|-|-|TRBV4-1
TGCGCCAGCAGCCAAGAGACGACCTATATCAATCAGCCCCAGCATTTT
CASSQETTYINQPQHF
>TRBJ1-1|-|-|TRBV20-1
TGCAGTGCTAGAGGACTTGGGATGGCTGAAAACTCTGAAGCTCTCTTT
CSARGLGMAENSEALF
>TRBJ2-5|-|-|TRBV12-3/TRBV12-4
TGTGCCAGCAGTCTCACTACGGGACCTGAAGAGACCCAGTACTTT
CASSLTTGPEETQYF
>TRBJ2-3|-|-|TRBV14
TGTGCCAGCAGCCCAGATGGGTTGGAGCTTGGCACAGATACGCAGTATTTT
CASSPDGLELGTDTQYF
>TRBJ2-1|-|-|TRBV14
TGTGCCATCAGCATCCAGGGCCCTTACGATGAGCGGTTCTTC
CAISIQGPYDERFF
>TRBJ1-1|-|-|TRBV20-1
TGCAGTGCTAGAGATTGGCAGGGGACGAACACTGAAGCTTTCTTT
CSARDWQGTNTEAFF
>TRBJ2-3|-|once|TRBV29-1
TGCAGCGTTGATAAGGGCGCAGATACGTTGTATTTT
CSVDKGADTLYF
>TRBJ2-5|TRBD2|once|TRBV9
TGTGCCAACAGCGGATATAGCGGGAGAAGGGAGACCCAGTACTTC
CANSGYSGRRETQYF
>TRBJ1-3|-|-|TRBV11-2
TGTGCCACCAGGCCGGGTCCGCCGGGGGCCATATATTTT
CATRPGPPGAIYF
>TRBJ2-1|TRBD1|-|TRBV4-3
TGCGCCAGCAGCCAAGATTGGCCAGGGGGCCCCTACAATGAGCAGTTCTTC
CASSQDWPGGPYNEQFF
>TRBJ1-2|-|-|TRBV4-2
TGTGCCAGCATCCAATATCGGGCAGGGGTGTATGGCTACACCTTC
CASIQYRAGVYGYTF
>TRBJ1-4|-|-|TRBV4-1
TGCGCCAGCAGCCAAGCCCCCTCGGGGGATAATAAACAACTGTTTTTT
CASSQAPSGDNKQLFF
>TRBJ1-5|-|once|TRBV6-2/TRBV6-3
TGTGCCAGCAGTTTGGGCTGGGGGCTGAATCAGTCCCAGCATTTT
CASSLGWGLNQSQHF
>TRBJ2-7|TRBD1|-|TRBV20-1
TGCAGTAGGGGGCGGTTCTCCTACGAGCACTACTTC
CSRGRFSYEHYF
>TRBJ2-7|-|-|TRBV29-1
TGCAACGTTCAGAACACCTCATACGAGCAGTATTTC
CNVQNTSYEQYF
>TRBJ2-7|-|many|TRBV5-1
TGCGCCAGCAGCTTGAGCGGGACAGCTTACGAGCAGTACTTC
CASSLSGTAYEQYF
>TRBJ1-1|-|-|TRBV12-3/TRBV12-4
TGTACCAGCAGTTCCGACAGGTACACTGAAGCTTTCTTT
CTSSSDRYTEAFF
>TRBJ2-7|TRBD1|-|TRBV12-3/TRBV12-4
TGTGTCAGCATTTTAGGACAGGGCCCCTACGTGCAGTACTTC
CVSILGQGPYVQYF
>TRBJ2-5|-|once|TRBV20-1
TGCAGTATAGCCATGGGTGGGATCCAGTACTTC
CSIAMGGIQYF
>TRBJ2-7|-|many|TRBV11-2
TGTGCCAGCAGCTTAACATCAGGGGGCACAGCGGGAGCCTACGAGCAGTACTTC
CASSLTSGGTAGAYEQYF
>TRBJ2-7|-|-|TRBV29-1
TGCGGTGTTGAAAGGGTGGGACCGGCCTACGAGCAGTACTTC
CGVERVGPAYEQYF